This is a list of T cell receptor beta chains from one sample in a study of blood T cell repertoires in COVID-19. TCRdb's table, derived via immunoSEQ multiplex PCR, lists solely in-frame clones and lacks some. Of hundreds of thousands of clones listed, roughly 89% were seen once; the top ten hold roughly a tenth. The source material was PBMCs or T cells enriched from blood (not recorded which). Source of these receptors: a woman aged 45-65 years who had recovered from COVID-19. Each CDR3 is given with its conserved first and last residue. Each record gives: CDR3 protein, CDR3 DNA, D gene, J gene, V gene, clone size. A D gene is named only where the DNA matches it firmly. Rows give clone size only sometimes, using once, few, many, or a class for an expanded clone.

cdr3_aa: CASSTTGTGIVNEKLFF; cdr3_nt: TGTGCCAGTAGTACGACCGGGACAGGGATCGTTAATGAAAAACTGTTTTTT; d_call: TRBD1; j_call: TRBJ1-4; v_call: TRBV19; clone_size: -
cdr3_aa: CASSLLAPDSGGYTF; cdr3_nt: TGTGCCAGCAGTTTATTGGCCCCCGACAGCGGGGGCTACACCTTC; d_call: -; j_call: TRBJ1-2; v_call: TRBV27; clone_size: -
cdr3_aa: CASSYSGSPGAFF; cdr3_nt: TGTGCCAGCAGTTACTCCGGCAGCCCCGGGGCTTTCTTT; d_call: -; j_call: TRBJ1-1; v_call: TRBV6-2/TRBV6-3; clone_size: -
cdr3_aa: CASSEQGAGEKLFF; cdr3_nt: TGTGCCAGCAGTGAACAGGGGGCTGGGGAAAAACTGTTTTTT; d_call: TRBD1; j_call: TRBJ1-4; v_call: TRBV9; clone_size: -
cdr3_aa: CASSYTGTVDQPQHF; cdr3_nt: TGTGCCAGCAGTTACACCGGGACAGTCGATCAGCCCCAGCATTTT; d_call: TRBD1; j_call: TRBJ1-5; v_call: TRBV28; clone_size: -
cdr3_aa: CASSQETGGRPYEQYF; cdr3_nt: TGCGCCAGCAGCCAGGAGACAGGGGGGCGACCCTACGAGCAGTACTTC; d_call: TRBD1; j_call: TRBJ2-7; v_call: TRBV4-3; clone_size: -
cdr3_aa: CASSLNGVTANQPQHF; cdr3_nt: TGTGCCAGCAGCTTAAACGGGGTTACGGCAAATCAGCCCCAGCATTTT; d_call: -; j_call: TRBJ1-5; v_call: TRBV7-2; clone_size: -
cdr3_aa: CASRQPGQGGGYTF; cdr3_nt: TGTGCCAGCAGGCAACCGGGACAGGGGGGTGGCTACACCTTC; d_call: TRBD1; j_call: TRBJ1-2; v_call: TRBV6-5; clone_size: -
cdr3_aa: CASSHGKNTIYF; cdr3_nt: TGTGCCAGCAGCCACGGTAAAAACACCATATATTTT; d_call: -; j_call: TRBJ1-3; v_call: TRBV3-1/TRBV3-2; clone_size: once
cdr3_aa: CASSGSGGASRPTQYF; cdr3_nt: TGCGCCAGCAGCGGCAGCGGGGGGGCCTCCCGTCCTACGCAGTATTTT; d_call: TRBD2; j_call: TRBJ2-3; v_call: TRBV5-1; clone_size: -
cdr3_aa: CASMGQGAGQNIQYF; cdr3_nt: TGTGCCAGCATGGGACAGGGGGCTGGCCAAAACATTCAGTACTTC; d_call: TRBD1; j_call: TRBJ2-4; v_call: TRBV28; clone_size: -
cdr3_aa: CAWSVSIYNEQFF; cdr3_nt: TGTGCCTGGAGTGTGTCCATCTACAATGAGCAGTTCTTC; d_call: -; j_call: TRBJ2-1; v_call: TRBV30; clone_size: -
cdr3_aa: CASSLVGGLSNQPQHF; cdr3_nt: TGTGCCAGCAGTTTGGTAGGGGGTCTAAGCAATCAGCCCCAGCATTTT; d_call: -; j_call: TRBJ1-5; v_call: TRBV28; clone_size: once
cdr3_aa: CASTAQRGGTDTQYF; cdr3_nt: TGTGCCAGTACCGCCCAGCGGGGTGGCACAGATACGCAGTATTTT; d_call: TRBD2; j_call: TRBJ2-3; v_call: TRBV19; clone_size: -
cdr3_aa: CASSLQGYYGYTF; cdr3_nt: TGTGCCAGCAGTTTACAGGGGTACTATGGCTACACCTTC; d_call: -; j_call: TRBJ1-2; v_call: TRBV28; clone_size: -
cdr3_aa: CASSLPGQGVYGYTF; cdr3_nt: TGTGCCAGCAGTTTACCCGGACAGGGGGTCTATGGCTACACCTTC; d_call: TRBD1; j_call: TRBJ1-2; v_call: TRBV28; clone_size: -
cdr3_aa: CASRSRGAEAFF; cdr3_nt: TGTGCCAGCAGAAGCAGGGGGGCTGAAGCTTTCTTT; d_call: TRBD1; j_call: TRBJ1-1; v_call: TRBV2; clone_size: -
cdr3_aa: CAWSSGAGNTIYF; cdr3_nt: TGTGCCTGGAGCTCCGGGGCTGGAAACACCATATATTTT; d_call: -; j_call: TRBJ1-3; v_call: TRBV30; clone_size: -
cdr3_aa: CASSPTNSNQPQHF; cdr3_nt: TGTGCCAGCAGCCCGACAAATTCTAATCAGCCCCAGCATTTT; d_call: -; j_call: TRBJ1-5; v_call: TRBV3-1/TRBV3-2; clone_size: -
cdr3_aa: CASSLGQGGYTF; cdr3_nt: TGTGCCAGCAGCTTAGGTCAGGGAGGCTACACCTTC; d_call: -; j_call: TRBJ1-2; v_call: TRBV7-9; clone_size: -
cdr3_aa: CASSPTSGARETQYF; cdr3_nt: TGTGCCAGCAGTCCGACTAGCGGGGCTAGAGAGACCCAGTACTTC; d_call: TRBD2; j_call: TRBJ2-5; v_call: TRBV27; clone_size: once
cdr3_aa: CASSRETGLVNQPQHF; cdr3_nt: TGCGCCAGCAGCCGCGAGACAGGTCTAGTGAATCAGCCCCAGCATTTT; d_call: -; j_call: TRBJ1-5; v_call: TRBV4-1; clone_size: -
cdr3_aa: CASSHGEGVKSQNGYTF; cdr3_nt: TGTGCCAGCAGCCATGGGGAGGGGGTAAAGTCCCAAAATGGCTACACCTTC; d_call: -; j_call: TRBJ1-2; v_call: TRBV4-2; clone_size: -
cdr3_aa: CASSQTTGDRYEQYF; cdr3_nt: TGTGCCAGCTCACAAACGACAGGCGACCGTTACGAGCAGTACTTC; d_call: -; j_call: TRBJ2-7; v_call: TRBV18; clone_size: -
cdr3_aa: CASSLGNRGLSSYEQYF; cdr3_nt: TGTGCCAGCAGCTTAGGCAACAGGGGTCTGAGCTCCTACGAGCAGTACTTC; d_call: TRBD1; j_call: TRBJ2-7; v_call: TRBV7-8; clone_size: -
cdr3_aa: CASSGGGDIYGYTF; cdr3_nt: TGTGCCAGCTCCGGGGGAGGGGACATCTATGGCTACACCTTC; d_call: -; j_call: TRBJ1-2; v_call: TRBV2; clone_size: -
cdr3_aa: CATSRESLNQPQHF; cdr3_nt: TGTGCCACCAGCAGAGAGAGCCTTAATCAGCCCCAGCATTTT; d_call: -; j_call: TRBJ1-5; v_call: TRBV15; clone_size: -
cdr3_aa: CASRTWGGDTQYF; cdr3_nt: TGTGCCAGTCGCACTTGGGGGGGGGATACGCAGTATTTT; d_call: TRBD2; j_call: TRBJ2-3; v_call: TRBV5-4; clone_size: -
cdr3_aa: CASSQDVGAAFF; cdr3_nt: TGTGCCAGCAGCCAAGATGTGGGGGCGGCTTTCTTT; d_call: -; j_call: TRBJ1-1; v_call: TRBV14; clone_size: -
cdr3_aa: CASSLAFDPRFETQYF; cdr3_nt: TGTGCCAGCAGCTTAGCTTTTGATCCGCGTTTTGAGACCCAGTACTTC; d_call: -; j_call: TRBJ2-5; v_call: TRBV11-3; clone_size: -
cdr3_aa: CASRPGQGLSTEAFF; cdr3_nt: TGCGCCAGCAGACCAGGACAGGGGCTGAGCACTGAAGCTTTCTTT; d_call: TRBD1; j_call: TRBJ1-1; v_call: TRBV5-1; clone_size: -
cdr3_aa: CSAYGGNGYTF; cdr3_nt: TGCAGTGCCTACGGGGGGAATGGCTACACCTTC; d_call: -; j_call: TRBJ1-2; v_call: TRBV20-1; clone_size: once
cdr3_aa: CASSQVSTGGRGYTF; cdr3_nt: TGTGCCAGCAGCCAAGTTTCTACAGGGGGTCGTGGCTACACCTTC; d_call: TRBD1; j_call: TRBJ1-2; v_call: TRBV14; clone_size: -
cdr3_aa: CASKGQEANEKLFF; cdr3_nt: TGTGCCAGTAAGGGACAGGAGGCAAATGAAAAACTGTTTTTT; d_call: TRBD1; j_call: TRBJ1-4; v_call: TRBV19; clone_size: -
cdr3_aa: CSVWAGQRNYGYTF; cdr3_nt: TGCAGCGTTTGGGCCGGACAGCGTAACTATGGCTACACCTTC; d_call: -; j_call: TRBJ1-2; v_call: TRBV29-1; clone_size: -
cdr3_aa: CASRMGDRDRETQYF; cdr3_nt: TGTGCCAGCAGGATGGGGGACAGGGATCGAGAGACCCAGTACTTC; d_call: TRBD1; j_call: TRBJ2-5; v_call: TRBV28; clone_size: -
cdr3_aa: CASSLVAVIAYEQYF; cdr3_nt: TGTGCCAGCAGCTTAGTAGCGGTGATAGCCTACGAGCAGTACTTC; d_call: -; j_call: TRBJ2-7; v_call: TRBV7-8; clone_size: -
cdr3_aa: CASSFSGAGNTIYF; cdr3_nt: TGCGCCAGCAGCTTTTCAGGGGCTGGAAACACCATATATTTT; d_call: -; j_call: TRBJ1-3; v_call: TRBV5-1; clone_size: -
cdr3_aa: CASGPGGARNQPQHF; cdr3_nt: TGTGCCAGCGGCCCGGGAGGGGCTCGCAATCAGCCCCAGCATTTT; d_call: -; j_call: TRBJ1-5; v_call: TRBV27; clone_size: -
cdr3_aa: CASNALGWSSYEQYF; cdr3_nt: TGCGCCAGCAATGCCCTTGGGTGGAGCTCCTACGAGCAGTACTTC; d_call: -; j_call: TRBJ2-7; v_call: TRBV23-1; clone_size: few
cdr3_aa: CASSQDWAGNTEAFF; cdr3_nt: TGCGCCAGCAGCCAAGATTGGGCCGGGAACACTGAAGCTTTCTTT; d_call: -; j_call: TRBJ1-1; v_call: TRBV4-3; clone_size: -
cdr3_aa: CAWSIQSGGYTF; cdr3_nt: TGTGCCTGGAGTATCCAATCGGGAGGCTACACCTTC; d_call: -; j_call: TRBJ1-2; v_call: TRBV30; clone_size: -
cdr3_aa: CASSQDLRGGQPQHF; cdr3_nt: TGTGCCAGCAGCCAAGATCTTAGGGGCGGACAGCCCCAGCATTTT; d_call: -; j_call: TRBJ1-5; v_call: TRBV3-1/TRBV3-2; clone_size: -
cdr3_aa: CASSLTRGSEKLFF; cdr3_nt: TGTGCCAGCAGTTTAACCAGGGGTAGCGAAAAACTGTTTTTT; d_call: -; j_call: TRBJ1-4; v_call: TRBV27; clone_size: -
cdr3_aa: CASSLTGVGSTEAFF; cdr3_nt: TGCGCCAGCAGCCTAACAGGGGTGGGTAGCACTGAAGCTTTCTTT; d_call: TRBD1; j_call: TRBJ1-1; v_call: TRBV5-1; clone_size: -
cdr3_aa: CASSQEQGDLEEKLFF; cdr3_nt: TGCGCCAGCAGCCAAGAACAGGGGGACTTGGAGGAAAAACTGTTTTTT; d_call: TRBD1; j_call: TRBJ1-4; v_call: TRBV4-3; clone_size: -
cdr3_aa: CASSMGQENTEAFF; cdr3_nt: TGTGCCAGCAGTATGGGACAGGAAAACACTGAAGCTTTCTTT; d_call: TRBD1; j_call: TRBJ1-1; v_call: TRBV28; clone_size: -
cdr3_aa: CASSQGQGRDVVDSSPLHF; cdr3_nt: TGTGCCAGCAGCCAAGGACAGGGACGGGACGTTGTCGACAGTTCACCCCTCCACTTT; d_call: TRBD1; j_call: TRBJ1-6; v_call: TRBV14; clone_size: -
cdr3_aa: CASLGGGAESYNEQFF; cdr3_nt: TGTGCCAGCTTGGGCGGGGGGGCCGAATCCTACAATGAGCAGTTCTTC; d_call: TRBD2; j_call: TRBJ2-1; v_call: TRBV7-2; clone_size: -